These 3 T cell receptor beta chains originate from one sample sequenced in a study of blood T cell repertoires in COVID-19 (dated by TCRdb to about 2020). Receptor amplification or capture employed the immunoSEQ multiplex PCR assay. TCRdb limited this immuneACCESS table to in-frame rearrangements with V and J called. A share of clones is missing; checked studies link under half to unresolved V genes, and the rest is unexplained. The sample data list approximately 290,000 clones, and approximately 89% of these were observed just once. Together, the top ten hold around 10% of the sample. Sequenced sample: peripheral blood. The receptors come from a woman in her 30s with COVID-19, enrolled during active disease.

The V gene is TRBV7-9, the J gene TRBJ2-3, with 7 bases identical to TRBD2. Trimming at V came to 8 bases and at J to 2 bases, leaving 10 bases not matched to a gene. In germline, CDR1 is SEHNR, CDR2 FQNEAQ (reference sequence). The CDR3 extends over 15 amino acids. CDR3 in amino acids: CASARESPPTDTQYF. The CDR3 nucleotides are TGTGCCAGCGCGCGGGAGTCCCCCCCCACAGATACGCAGTATTTT.

The rearrangement links TRBV29-1 to TRBJ1-1, with 7 bases fitting TRBD1. The CDR3 is 14 amino acids. Germline CDR1 is SQVTM and CDR2 is ANQGSEA. V was pared by 6 bases and J by 2 bases, with 9 bases of the junction left unmatched. CDR3 sequence (DNA): TGCAGCGTCCTAGACAGGGACACAAACACTGAAGCTTTCTTT. The encoded protein is CSVLDRDTNTEAFF.

This chain uses TRBV5-4 with TRBJ1-1, with D unresolved. The CDR3 contains 15 residues. Germline V gene lookup returns CDR1 SGHNT and CDR2 YYREEE (reference sequence). V was shortened by 3 bases and J by 1 base, with 13 bases between the two germline ends. The CDR3 sequence: CASSSASRGNTEAFF. Written as DNA, the CDR3 is TGTGCCAGCAGCTCGGCAAGCCGGGGGAACACTGAAGCTTTCTTT.